This T cell receptor (beta chain) was retrieved from a study of blood T cell repertoires in COVID-19. The wider study: There were acute and convalescent COVID-19 samples, and they came from the United States, Italy and Spain. T cells, B-cell-depleted T cells, or PBMCs provided the cDNA or gDNA that served as material.

Produced via immunoSEQ multiplex PCR; TCRdb's table is partial and in-frame only. This sample yields 440,000 or so clones, of which approximately 91% are seen a single time; less than 2% belongs to the top ten. The CDR3 covers 15 residues. The V gene lost 7 bases and the J gene lost 7 bases, with 19 bases spanning the gap. Germline V gives CDR1 MDHEN, CDR2 SYDVKM. This clonotype was sampled from a woman between 40 and 55 years old with COVID-19, enrolled during active disease. V and J are TRBV28 and TRBJ2-2; perhaps TRBD2 as D (5 bases). The sequenced material came from peripheral blood. This CDR3 reads CASNPGGWGNGELFF. The CDR3 coding sequence is TGTGCCAGCAATCCGGGCGGGTGGGGTAACGGGGAGCTGTTTTTT. Full variable domain (missing parts from reference TRBV28 and TRBJ2-2): DVKVTQSSRYLVKRTGEKVFLECVQDMDHENMFWYRQDPGLGLRLIYFSYDVKMKEKGDIPEGYSVSREKKERFSLILESASTNQTSMYLCASNPGGWGNGELFFGEGSRLTVL.